This is a list of T cell receptor beta chains from one sample in a study of blood T cell repertoires in COVID-19. TCRdb keeps only in-frame clones here, not all; method: immunoSEQ multiplex PCR. This sample has roughly 410,000 clones, with 80% to 90% found just once. The sample was peripheral blood. Source of these receptors: a man aged 40-49 years with acute or convalescent COVID-19. Each CDR3 is given with its conserved first and last residue. D genes are given only for firm matches. Size values are once, few and many counts, or a class for expanded clones, and some rows have none.

clone_size | j_call | v_call | d_call | cdr3_nt | cdr3_aa
NA | TRBJ2-7 | TRBV28 | TRBD2 | TGTGCCAGCAGTTTCCCTACTAGACTAGCGCACTACTACGAGCAGTACTTC | CASSFPTRLAHYYEQYF
NA | TRBJ2-7 | TRBV7-3 | TRBD2 | TGTGCCAGCAGCTTCTACGGGGGGGGCCCCTACGAGCAGTACTTC | CASSFYGGGPYEQYF
NA | TRBJ1-1 | TRBV7-9 | NA | TGTGCCAGCAGCCATCAGTACACTGAAGCTTTCTTT | CASSHQYTEAFF
NA | TRBJ2-7 | TRBV14 | NA | TGTGCCAGCAGCCAAGATCTGGGGGGCTACGAGCAGTACTTC | CASSQDLGGYEQYF
NA | TRBJ1-2 | TRBV11-2 | NA | TGTGCCAGCAGCTTATGGGGCAATGCTGGCTACACCTTC | CASSLWGNAGYTF
NA | TRBJ1-5 | TRBV19 | TRBD1 | TGTGCCACTCTAGGGGGCTCAGGGGAGGGCAATCAGCCCCAGCATTTT | CATLGGSGEGNQPQHF
once | TRBJ1-6 | TRBV9 | NA | TGTGCCAGCAGCCCCGGGTTAAGGGGCGTCTCCTATAATTCACCCCTCCACTTT | CASSPGLRGVSYNSPLHF
NA | TRBJ2-7 | TRBV4-1 | TRBD1 | TGCGCCAGCAGCCCGGGACAGGGGGCAGGTGGCTACGAGCAGTACTTC | CASSPGQGAGGYEQYF
NA | TRBJ1-1 | TRBV4-3 | TRBD1 | TGCGCCAGCAGCCAAGCTTTCCAGGGGGGAGGCACTGAAGCTTTCTTT | CASSQAFQGGGTEAFF
NA | TRBJ1-2 | TRBV15 | NA | TGTGCCACCTTCCCCGGGGGTCCGAGGTCCGGCTACACCTTC | CATFPGGPRSGYTF
NA | TRBJ2-7 | TRBV6-2/TRBV6-3 | NA | TGTGCCAGCAGTTACTCGCGAATAGCGCAGTACTTC | CASSYSRIAQYF
NA | TRBJ1-2 | TRBV13 | TRBD1 | TGTGCCAGTAAACTACAGGGGGCGTATGGCTACACCTTC | CASKLQGAYGYTF
NA | TRBJ1-1 | TRBV10-3 | NA | TGTGCCATCAGTGATGAGGCAGGGTGGACTGAAGCTTTCTTT | CAISDEAGWTEAFF
once | TRBJ1-6 | TRBV15 | TRBD1 | TGTGCCACCAGCAGGCCAGGGGGCATAATTTCACCCCTCCACTTT | CATSRPGGIISPLHF
NA | TRBJ1-4 | TRBV30 | NA | TGTGCCTGGAGTGAGACAGTAGCTAATGAAAAACTGTTTTTT | CAWSETVANEKLFF
few | TRBJ1-2 | TRBV7-9 | TRBD1 | TGTGCCAGCAGCTCTTGGCGGGACAGTGACTATGGCTACACCTTC | CASSSWRDSDYGYTF
NA | TRBJ1-5 | TRBV6-6 | TRBD1 | TGTGCCAGCAGCTATGACAGGGTGAATCAGCCCCAGCATTTT | CASSYDRVNQPQHF
NA | TRBJ2-1 | TRBV28 | NA | TGTGCCAGCAGTTCGCGATTTGGGGGAGGATTAGATGAGCAGTTCTTC | CASSSRFGGGLDEQFF
NA | TRBJ2-7 | TRBV27 | TRBD2 | TGTGCCAGCTTAGCGGCACTAGCGGGCTTCAACGAGCAGTACTTC | CASLAALAGFNEQYF
NA | TRBJ2-5 | TRBV30 | TRBD1 | TGTGCCTTCATCAGGGGGCGCGGGATCCAAGGGACCCAGTACTTC | CAFIRGRGIQGTQYF
NA | TRBJ2-1 | TRBV10-3 | TRBD2 | TGTGCCATCAGTGGGGGGACTAGCGGGAGGGCCACGAGTGAGCAGTTCTTC | CAISGGTSGRATSEQFF
NA | TRBJ2-3 | TRBV6-4 | TRBD2 | TGTGCCAGCAGTTTACTAGCGGGGGGGAGCACAGATACGCAGTATTTT | CASSLLAGGSTDTQYF
NA | TRBJ2-1 | TRBV6-6 | TRBD1 | TGTGCCAGCAGTCGGTCGGGGACAGGTCCCTCGAGCTCCTACAATGAGCAGTTCTTC | CASSRSGTGPSSSYNEQFF
NA | TRBJ1-1 | TRBV4-1 | NA | TGCGCCAGCAGCCAAGCCAAGCTGAACACTGAAGCTTTCTTT | CASSQAKLNTEAFF
NA | TRBJ1-6 | TRBV29-1 | NA | TGCAGCGTTGCGGACAGTTATAATTCACCCCTCCACTTT | CSVADSYNSPLHF
once | TRBJ1-5 | TRBV4-2 | TRBD1 | TGTGCCAGCAGTCATCGACAGGGTGGCAATCAGCCCCAGCATTTT | CASSHRQGGNQPQHF
NA | TRBJ2-7 | TRBV12-3/TRBV12-4 | TRBD1 | TGTGCCAGCAGTTATGGACAGGGTCAGTACTTC | CASSYGQGQYF
NA | TRBJ2-3 | TRBV11-3 | TRBD1 | TGTGCCAGCAGCCTTTCCATCCTGGGACAGGGGGGCACAGATACGCAGTATTTT | CASSLSILGQGGTDTQYF
once | TRBJ2-5 | TRBV27 | NA | TGTGCCAGCAGAAGCCTGTCGTTGAGCAGGGAATCTAGCGAGTACCAAGAGACCCAGTACTTC | CASRSLSLSRESSEYQETQYF
NA | TRBJ1-4 | TRBV5-1 | NA | TGCGCCAGCAGCCGAGAAGCAACTAATGAAAAACTGTTTTTT | CASSREATNEKLFF
NA | TRBJ1-5 | TRBV5-6 | NA | TGTGCCAGCAGCTTACAGGCTCAGCCCCAGCATTTT | CASSLQAQPQHF
NA | TRBJ1-5 | TRBV2 | NA | TGTGCCAGCAGACAGGCCACGAATCAGCCCCAGCATTTT | CASRQATNQPQHF
NA | TRBJ1-1 | TRBV2 | TRBD1 | TGTGCCAGCAGAGAACGACAGGGCCTGAACACTGAAGCTTTCTTT | CASRERQGLNTEAFF
NA | TRBJ1-5 | TRBV3-1/TRBV3-2 | NA | TGTGCCAGCAGCCAAGGCCTCGGGAATCAGCCCCAGCATTTT | CASSQGLGNQPQHF
few | TRBJ1-2 | TRBV12-3/TRBV12-4 | TRBD1 | TGTGCCAGCAGTCGACAGGGTGACTATGGCTACACCTTC | CASSRQGDYGYTF
NA | TRBJ2-1 | TRBV7-3 | TRBD2 | TGTGCCAGCAGCCAGACGCCTAGCGGCTACAATGAGCAGTTCTTC | CASSQTPSGYNEQFF
NA | TRBJ2-7 | TRBV28 | TRBD1 | TGTGCCAGCAGTTCCCGGGACAGGGGACTCTCCTACGAGCAGTACTTC | CASSSRDRGLSYEQYF
NA | TRBJ2-3 | TRBV11-2 | TRBD2 | TGTGCCAGCAGCTTAAATCGCCTAGCGGGAACTACGCAGTATTTT | CASSLNRLAGTTQYF
NA | TRBJ2-7 | TRBV4-2 | NA | TGTGCCAGCAGCCAAGAGAGCAGGGGCGCCTACGAGCAGTACTTC | CASSQESRGAYEQYF
NA | TRBJ1-1 | TRBV3-1/TRBV3-2 | TRBD1 | TGTGCCAGCAGAGACAGGGGGCCGATGAACACTGAAGCTTTCTTT | CASRDRGPMNTEAFF
NA | TRBJ1-6 | TRBV4-2 | NA | TGTGCCAGTTCGAGGGGACATGGGGATTCACCCCTCCACTTT | CASSRGHGDSPLHF
NA | TRBJ1-1 | TRBV27 | NA | TGTGCCAGCAGTTTTCTGGCAGGGAAGAACACTGAAGCTTTCTTT | CASSFLAGKNTEAFF
NA | TRBJ1-1 | TRBV30 | NA | TGTGCCTGGAGTGTAAGGGGGGGTGAAGCTTTCTTT | CAWSVRGGEAFF
NA | TRBJ2-7 | TRBV5-1 | TRBD1 | TGCGCCAGCAGCCCGGGACAGGGGGCGCGCGAGCAGTACTTC | CASSPGQGAREQYF
NA | TRBJ2-1 | TRBV5-4 | TRBD2 | TGTGCCAGCAGCTTGGGACTAGCGAAGCATGAGCAGTTCTTC | CASSLGLAKHEQFF
NA | TRBJ1-5 | TRBV5-1 | NA | TGCGCCAGCAGCTTGGTAACAGGTAACAATCAGCCCCAGCATTTT | CASSLVTGNNQPQHF
NA | TRBJ2-7 | TRBV4-2 | NA | TGTGCCAGCAGCCAAGGCGGAATCTCCTACGAGCAGTACTTC | CASSQGGISYEQYF
NA | TRBJ2-3 | TRBV9 | TRBD2 | TGTGCCAGCAGCGTGGGACTAGCGGGCACAGATACGCAGTATTTT | CASSVGLAGTDTQYF
NA | TRBJ1-2 | TRBV3-1/TRBV3-2 | TRBD1 | TGTGCCAGCAGCCCACGGACAGGGTGGTTATACTATGGCTACACCTTC | CASSPRTGWLYYGYTF
NA | TRBJ2-1 | TRBV6-1 | TRBD2 | TGTGCCAGCAGTGTTTTTACTAGCGGGAGTCTCAGAGATGAGCAGTTCTTC | CASSVFTSGSLRDEQFF
NA | TRBJ2-7 | TRBV27 | TRBD2 | TGTGCCAGCAGTCTCGCGGGAGGGCCAAGCGAGCAGTACTTC | CASSLAGGPSEQYF
NA | TRBJ1-5 | TRBV6-1 | TRBD1 | TGTGCCAGCAGTGATAGGACAGGGGGCGTTCAGCCCCAGCATTTT | CASSDRTGGVQPQHF